The present entry profiles one TCR beta chain with its context. Assignment of participants to cohorts was predicated upon participant-reported clinical history. The germline V gene encodes CDR1 SGDLS and CDR2 YYNGEE. CDR3 size: 20 residues. Trimming took 4 bases from V and 0 from J; bases not matched to a gene: 19. This sample is part of a study of blood T cell repertoires in COVID-19. Overall study context: From T cells, B-cell-depleted T cells, or PBMCs came the material, which was cDNA or gDNA.

The protocol was immunoSEQ multiplex PCR, while the TCRdb copy is restricted to in-frame clones and leaves out a portion. The data show 290,000 or so clones, 86% seen once. The TCR comes from a woman under 30 who had recovered from COVID-19. The chain employs TRBV9 and TRBJ1-3; 7 bases agree with TRBD1. Sequenced material: PBMCs or T cells enriched from blood (not recorded which). The chain's CDR3 is CASSPLPRDRLGSSGNTIYF. In nucleotides, the CDR3 is TGTGCCAGCAGCCCCCTCCCACGGGACAGATTAGGAAGCTCTGGAAACACCATATATTTT.